Below are 2 T cell receptor beta chains sequenced from a single sample in a study of radiotherapy plus CTLA-4 blockade in lung cancer. Only in-frame clones appear in the TCRdb table, and some are missing; sequencing was by immunoSEQ multiplex PCR. This repertoire shows tens of thousands of clones, 70% to 80% found once; its top ten account for approximately 12%. The material was peripheral blood, obtained from a patient treated with radiotherapy plus ipilimumab. The receptors come from a human donor with non-small cell lung cancer who had stable disease on radiotherapy plus ipilimumab.

J is TRBJ2-7 and V is TRBV6-5, with no clear D. V lost 6 bases and J 2 bases, leaving 11 bases between the germline ends. The CDR3 spans 13 residues. Germline V gene sequence: CDR1 MNHEY, CDR2 SVGAGI. CDR3 sequence: CASRPNGPYEQYV. CDR3 bases: TGTGCCAGCAGACCCAACGGGCCCTACGAGCAGTACGTC.

The rearrangement joins TRBV29-1 to TRBJ2-7, with TRBD1 matching 9 bases. The CDR3 loop spans 13 amino acids. J was trimmed by 2 bases and V by 8 bases; bases with no gene match: 7. The V gene's germline CDR1 is SQVTM and CDR2 ANQGSEA. Here the CDR3 DNA reads TGCAGCTTCTCCTGGGACAGGGCCTACGAGCAGTACGTC. Its translation is CSFSWDRAYEQYV.